These 18 T cell receptor beta chains originate from one sample sequenced in a study of breast tumors, draining lymph nodes, adjacent tissues. TCRdb reprocessed the multiplex PCR reads via MiXCR and lists one record per CDR3 protein. The sample contains approximately 17,000 distinct CDR3 sequences, approximately 42% of which appear only once. The specimen was tumor-adjacent breast tissue. The receptors were gathered from a female donor with breast cancer. Some clones in this sample may be carry-over from other donors' samples.

This clonotype was seen repeatedly, ten times or more. This clone may be a read error of a much larger clone one base away. The chain is built from TRBV5-6 and TRBJ2-1; no firm D call. The germline CDR1 and CDR2 sequences are SGHDT and YYEEEE. There are 13 residues in the CDR3. V was shortened by 4 bases and J by 12 bases, with 17 bases between the two germline ends. CDR3 amino acids: CASSTQGPGGQFF. For the CDR3, the DNA is TGTGCCAGCAGCACCCAAGGCCCGGGTGGGCAGTTCTTC.

The chain links TRBV6-5 to TRBJ1-6; D perhaps matches TRBD1 (5 bases). Trimming took off 2 bases at V and 6 bases at J, with 8 bases between the two ends. The CDR3 consists of 14 residues. The germline gives CDR1 MNHEY, CDR2 SVGAGI. CDR3 bases: TGTGCCAGCAGTTACGGGGGGAGTAATTCACCCCTCCACTTT. Translating gives CASSYGGSNSPLHF.

This clonotype has a handful of counts. This sequence joins TRBV5-4 and TRBJ2-6, with 7 bases aligning to TRBD1. Germline CDR1 reads SGHNT; CDR2 reads YYREEE (reference sequence). CDR3 size: 17 residues. V shed 4 bases, J shed 0 bases, and the junction held 7 bases outside the gene matches. The chain's CDR3 is CASSPGTASSGANVLTF. In DNA, the CDR3 is TGTGCCAGCAGCCCAGGGACAGCATCCTCTGGGGCCAACGTCCTGACTTTC.

By share of the sample, this clonotype is medium-sized (0.01 to 0.1%). The V and J genes are TRBV2 and TRBJ1-2; 7 nucleotides line up with TRBD1. The V and J ends lost 3 bases and 7 bases, in that order; junction bases with no gene match: 2. CDR1 SNHLY and CDR2 FYNNEI come from the germline V gene. CDR3 size: 12 residues. This CDR3 is CASSDRGFGYTF. For the CDR3, the DNA is TGTGCCAGCAGTGACAGGGGGTTTGGCTACACCTTC.

Sample share makes this clonotype medium-sized. Here the CDR3 reads CASSYLSTSGSNEQYF. As DNA, the CDR3 is TGTGCCAGCAGTTACCTTTCCACTAGCGGGAGCAACGAGCAGTACTTC. The chain carries TRBV6-5 and TRBJ2-7, with 11 bases lining up with TRBD2. Germline V gives CDR1 MNHEY, CDR2 SVGAGI. With 2 bases clipped from V and 5 bases from J, the junction kept 8 bases outside the gene matches. This CDR3 spans 16 amino acids.

V is TRBV5-6 and J is TRBJ1-4; 7 bases map to TRBD1. The CDR3 extends over 14 amino acids. The V and J ends lost 3 bases and 8 bases, in that order; junction bases with no gene match: 7. CDR1 and CDR2 from the germline V gene are SGHDT and YYEEEE. CDR3 amino acids: CASSSDRAREKLFF. The CDR3 DNA reads TGTGCCAGCAGCTCAGACAGGGCGCGGGAAAAACTGTTTTTT.

This clonotype is categorized as medium-sized (0.01 to 0.1%). The V gene is TRBV30, the J gene TRBJ1-2; D might be TRBD1 (5 bases). The CDR3 extends over 13 amino acids. V was cut by 5 bases and J by 3 bases, with 13 bases left in between. The germline gives CDR1 GTSNPN, CDR2 SVGIG (reference sequence). CDR3 sequence reads: CAWVGTRHYGYTF. CDR3 in DNA: TGTGCCTGGGTGGGGACTCGTCACTATGGCTACACCTTC.

By share, this clonotype ranks as medium-sized. The chain is built from TRBV20-1 and TRBJ1-2, with TRBD1 identical over 8 bases. With V trimmed by 3 bases and J by 8 bases, 11 bases remained unmatched. The CDR3 sequence is 14 residues long. CDR1 DFQATT and CDR2 SNEGSKA come from the germline V gene (reference sequence). CDR3 nucleotide sequence: TGCAGTGCTAGTGTTGAGGTGACAGGGGTAGGCTACACCTTC. Encoded protein: CSASVEVTGVGYTF.

The chain links TRBV6-5 to TRBJ2-2, with D unresolved. CDR3 size: 12 residues. V dropped 0 bases and J dropped 8 bases, with 4 bases sitting between them. Germline V gene data show CDR1 as MNHEY and CDR2 as SVGAGI. The CDR3 sequence is CASSYSTGELFF. The DNA for the CDR3 is TGTGCCAGCAGTTACTCCACGGGGGAGCTGTTTTTT.

In its sample, this clonotype was seen a few times. Since a much larger clone is just one base distant, this may be a read error. The chain recombines TRBV6-1 with TRBJ2-5; possible D gene TRBD1, 6 bases. V was trimmed by 5 bases and J by 4 bases, leaving 17 bases between them. Germline V gene lookup returns CDR1 MNHNS and CDR2 SASEGT. The CDR3 loop spans 15 amino acids. The chain's CDR3 is CASSHGAGEPETQYF. In DNA, the CDR3 is TGTGCCAGCAGTCACGGGGCAGGGGAACCAGAGACCCAGTACTTC.

The chain carries TRBV24-1 and TRBJ2-7, with 7 bases that match TRBD2. This CDR3 region has 14 residues. Germline CDR1 and CDR2: KGHDR and SFDVKD. J gave up 7 bases and V 3 bases, and 8 bases lay outside the gene matches. The CDR3 sequence: CATSDGGGVREQYF. As DNA, the CDR3 is TGTGCCACCAGTGATGGTGGGGGGGTCCGGGAGCAGTACTTC.

This clonotype was seen only a few times. The V and J genes are TRBV20-1 and TRBJ2-1, with 8 bases identical to TRBD2. This CDR3 contains 17 residues. CDR1 DFQATT and CDR2 SNEGSKA come from the germline V gene (reference sequence). Losses at the gene ends were 0 bases for V and 7 bases for J; bases not matched to a gene: 14. The CDR3 DNA reads as TGCAGTGCTAGAGATTTAAAAGTAGCGGGGCATTTAAATGAGCAGTTCTTC. It specifies CSARDLKVAGHLNEQFF.

The CDR3 DNA sequence: TGCAGTGCTAGAACCCGGGACCGCGCTCAAGAGACCCAGTACTTC. This translates into CSARTRDRAQETQYF. V is TRBV20-1 and J is TRBJ2-5, with D perhaps assigned TRBD1 or TRBD2 (5 bases each). Germline CDR1 DFQATT, CDR2 SNEGSKA (reference sequence). The CDR3 has 15 amino acids. V lost 2 bases and J 2 bases, leaving 15 bases between the germline ends.

By its share, this clonotype is medium-sized. V and J are TRBV12-3 or TRBV12-4 and TRBJ2-2, with D possibly matching TRBD2 (5 bases). CDR3 length: 14 amino acids. Trimming left V 5 bases short and J 8 bases short, with 15 bases between. The CDR3 spells CASSPRTPGGELFF. In DNA, the CDR3 is TGTGCCAGCAGTCCGAGGACTCCCGGTGGGGAGCTGTTTTTT.

J is TRBJ1-6 and V is TRBV7-2, with D unresolved. V lost 3 bases to trimming and J lost 7 bases, with 4 bases between them. The CDR3 spans 12 residues. The germline CDR1 and CDR2 sequences are SGHTA and FQGNSA. The CDR3, as DNA: TGTGCCAGCAGCTTTCGAAATTCACCCCTCCACTTT. As protein: CASSFRNSPLHF. Full variable domain (remainder filled in from reference TRBV7-2 and TRBJ1-6): GAGVSQSPSNKVTEKGKDVELRCDPISGHTALYWYRQSLGQGLEFLIYFQGNSAPDKSGLPSDRFSAERTGGSVSTLTIQRTQQEDSAVYLCASSFRNSPLHFGNGTRLTVT.

This clonotype was counted ten times or more. The chain's CDR3 is CASRGLAGDTTYNEQFF. CDR3 nucleotide sequence: TGTGCCAGCAGGGGACTAGCGGGAGATACGACCTACAATGAGCAGTTCTTC. V and J are TRBV6-2 or TRBV6-3 and TRBJ2-1; 14 nucleotides agree with TRBD2. The CDR3 runs to 17 residues. The junction had 6 bases not matched to a gene; V was cut back by 6 bases and J by 2 bases. Looked up from germline, CDR1 is MNHEY and CDR2 is SVGEGT.

By sample fraction, this clonotype is medium-sized. The chain is built from TRBV4-3 and TRBJ2-1; no definite D call. From germline, CDR1 is LGHNA and CDR2 YSLEER. The CDR3 is 15 amino acids. Trimming shortened V by 1 base and J by 4 bases, and 11 bases separated the two germline ends. CDR3 amino acids: CASSQGFSSYNEQFF. The CDR3 DNA follows: TGCGCCAGCAGCCAAGGGTTCTCCTCTTACAATGAGCAGTTCTTC.

The rearrangement joins TRBV5-1 to TRBJ1-2; D perhaps matches TRBD1 (5 bases). Germline V gene data show CDR1 as SGHRS and CDR2 as YFSETQ. The germline V and J ends were trimmed by 0 bases and 3 bases, with 21 bases remaining between them. The CDR3 contains 18 residues. CDR3 sequence reads: CASSLGLAGGSFYYGYTF. The DNA for the CDR3 is TGCGCCAGCAGCTTGGGGCTAGCGGGGGGGTCTTTCTACTATGGCTACACCTTC.